The next 22 T cell receptor beta chains were all read from a single sample in a study of CDR3 diversity in severe acne. TCRdb independently ran MiXCR on the PCR reads; one entry per CDR3 protein. This table holds around 85,000 distinct CDR3 sequences, about 53% found once. Sequenced: blood. The receptors stem from a male donor with severe acne vulgaris.

The chain uses TRBV5-1 and TRBJ1-6, with TRBD1 matching over 9 bases. CDR1 and CDR2 from the germline V gene are SGHRS and YFSETQ. This CDR3 contains 16 residues. The V segment lost 0 bases and the J segment 11 bases; nucleotides outside the gene matches: 9. The CDR3 DNA sequence: TGCGCCAGCAGCTTGGTGGGGACAGGGACGATGGCACCCCTCCACTTT. This gives the protein CASSLVGTGTMAPLHF.

This clonotype was counted a single time. This chain links TRBV24-1 with TRBJ2-3, with D unresolved. Germline V gene sequence: CDR1 KGHDR, CDR2 SFDVKD. V was clipped by 0 bases and J by 1 base, with 10 bases between them. The CDR3 has 16 amino acids. The CDR3 bases are TGTGCCACCAGTGATTTGCTTGGTTTCGGCACAGATACGCAGTATTTT. It translates to CATSDLLGFGTDTQYF.

The gene calls are TRBV2 and TRBJ1-5; 7 bases agree with TRBD1. CDR1 and CDR2 (germline): SNHLY, FYNNEI. The CDR3 spans 14 residues. The junction had 6 bases not matched to a gene; V was cut back by 5 bases and J by 5 bases. The CDR3 DNA reads TGTGCCAGCAGTTCGACAGGGACCTATCAGCCCCAGCATTTT. This codes for CASSSTGTYQPQHF.

The chain links TRBV10-1 to TRBJ1-2; possibly TRBD1 for D (6 bases). Deletions cut 0 bases from V and 1 base from J, with 9 bases between. Germline CDR1 and CDR2: WNHNN and SYGVQD (reference sequence). The length of the CDR3 is 15 residues. CDR3 sequence: CASSESTGLNYGYTF. The DNA for the CDR3 is TGCGCCAGCAGTGAGTCGACAGGACTTAACTATGGCTACACCTTC.

This clonotype is medium-sized (0.01 to 0.1%) within its sample. This chain joins TRBV10-3 and TRBJ2-5; D ambiguous. Germline CDR1 and CDR2: ENHRY and SYGVKD. The V end lost 3 bases, the J end lost 1 base, and 6 bases lay between the germline ends. The CDR3 extends over 13 amino acids. The CDR3 sequence: CAISEYGQETQYF. The CDR3 DNA reads as TGTGCCATCAGTGAATACGGCCAAGAGACCCAGTACTTC.

This clonotype showed up just a few times. The V call is TRBV29-1, the J call TRBJ2-7; TRBD1 is a possible D gene (6 bases). Germline loops: CDR1 SQVTM, CDR2 ANQGSEA. V was shortened by 1 base and J by 4 bases, with 11 bases between the two germline ends. The CDR3 runs to 13 residues. The CDR3 spells CSVEGQDSYEQYF. In DNA form, the CDR3 reads TGCAGCGTTGAAGGACAGGACAGTTACGAGCAGTACTTC.

With respect to this clonotype: Since a much larger clone is just one base distant, this may be a read error. This chain uses TRBV19 with TRBJ2-1, with 12 bases matching TRBD2. Germline V lookup: CDR1 LNHDA, CDR2 SQIVND (reference sequence). This CDR3 is 17 amino acids long. The CDR3 sequence is CASSTLGLAGSYSEQFF. CDR3 nucleotides: TGTGCCAGTAGCACCCTAGGACTAGCGGGAAGTTACAGTGAGCAGTTCTTC.

V gene TRBV7-6 combines with J gene TRBJ2-7; TRBD2 agrees at 10 bases. Per germline, CDR1 SGHVS and CDR2 FNYEAQ. The V segment lost 5 bases and the J segment 5 bases; nucleotides outside the gene matches: 3. The CDR3 loop spans 13 amino acids. The DNA for the CDR3 is TGTGCCAGCAGCCCTCTAGCGGGAGACGAGCAGTACTTC. Translating it yields CASSPLAGDEQYF. The whole variable domain, filled in from reference TRBV7-6 and TRBJ2-7, reads GAGVSQSPRYKVTKRGQDVALRCDPISGHVSLYWYRQALGQGPEFLTYFNYEAQQDKSGLPNDRFSAERPEGSISTLTIQRTEQRDSAMYRCASSPLAGDEQYFGPGTRLTVT.

This clonotype was seen a few times. The rearrangement joins TRBV5-5 to TRBJ1-4; D possibly corresponds to TRBD1 (6 bases). This CDR3 spans 15 amino acids. Germline assignment: CDR1 SGHKS and CDR2 YYEKEE (reference sequence). Trimming left V 4 bases short and J 8 bases short, with 18 bases between. The DNA for the CDR3 is TGTGCCAGCAGCCGAGGACAGATTGAGGCGGAAAAACTGTTTTTT. Its translation: CASSRGQIEAEKLFF.

With regard to this clonotype: A single base separates this from a much larger clone, so it may be a read error. V is TRBV6-4 and J is TRBJ2-7, with a tentative D call TRBD1 (6 bases). The CDR3 contains 13 residues. Trimming removed 7 bases at V and 5 bases at J, with 15 bases between. The germline gives CDR1 MRHNA, CDR2 SNTAGT. CDR3: CASNTGLSHEQYV. The CDR3 bases are TGTGCCAGCAATACAGGGTTATCTCACGAGCAGTACGTC.

Only a few counts were recorded for this clonotype. The CDR3 region has the DNA TGTGCCAGCAGTAGGGACAGGGCTTACGAGCAGTACTTC. This translates into CASSRDRAYEQYF. The rearrangement links TRBV2 to TRBJ2-7; TRBD1 agrees at 9 bases. The CDR3 covers 13 residues. The ends lost 5 bases at V and 4 bases at J; junction bases unmatched: 3. Germline CDR1 reads SNHLY; CDR2 reads FYNNEI.

The sample holds many counts of this clonotype. The chain couples TRBV9 to TRBJ2-1; D possibly uses TRBD1 or TRBD2 (6 bases each). V was trimmed by 0 bases and J by 3 bases, leaving 13 bases between them. The CDR3 extends over 16 amino acids. The germline V gene has CDR1 SGDLS and CDR2 YYNGEE. Here the CDR3 DNA reads TGTGCCAGCAGCGTAGCCTACCGGGGGCTCTACAATGAGCAGTTCTTC. Amino acids: CASSVAYRGLYNEQFF.

Ten or more counts support this clonotype. The chain combines TRBV6-5 with TRBJ1-2, with a tentative D call TRBD1 (6 bases). The CDR3 spans 16 residues. Germline V gene data show CDR1 as MNHEY and CDR2 as SVGAGI. V lost 7 bases, J lost 8 bases, and 26 bases lay in between. CDR3 residues: CASTAGHHSTVGGYTF. The CDR3 DNA follows: TGTGCCAGCACGGCGGGACACCACTCGACCGTGGGAGGCTACACCTTC.

As regards this clonotype: An end of the junction does not agree with germline; a read error may underlie this. The CDR3 DNA reads TGCGCCAGCAGCTCTTATTCGACAGTTCTCTCCTACGAGCAGTATTTC. Translated: CASSSYSTVLSYEQYF. The gene calls are TRBV7-2 and TRBJ2-7; the D gene is possibly TRBD1 (5 bases). Per germline, CDR1 SGHTA and CDR2 FQGNSA. The length of the CDR3 is 16 residues. Full variable domain (remainder filled in from reference TRBV7-2 and TRBJ2-7): GAGVSQSPSNKVTEKGKDVELRCDPISGHTALYWYRQSLGQGLEFLIYFQGNSAPDKSGLPSDRFSAERTGGSVSTLTIQRTQQEDSAVYLCASSSYSTVLSYEQYFGPGTRLTVT.

This clonotype was counted only a few times. The chain has TRBV5-1 and TRBJ1-1; 10 positions agree with TRBD1. Unmatched junction bases numbered 8, after V lost 5 bases and J lost 7 bases. This CDR3 spans 14 amino acids. Germline values: CDR1 SGHRS, CDR2 YFSETQ. The CDR3, as DNA: TGCGCCAGCAGGTCCGGGACAGGGGTTATTGAAGCTTTCTTT. Translating gives CASRSGTGVIEAFF.

This clonotype was detected ten times or more. The chain employs TRBV5-1 and TRBJ2-3, with TRBD1 matching 7 bases. This CDR3 has 17 amino acids. J lost 6 bases, V lost 3 bases, and 16 bases had no gene match. In germline, CDR1 is SGHRS, CDR2 YFSETQ. CDR3 protein: CASSSTLASGGTDTQYF. The CDR3 nucleotides read TGCGCCAGCAGCTCGACCTTAGCGTCAGGGGGAACCGATACGCAGTATTTT.

V gene TRBV19 combines with J gene TRBJ2-6; 7 nucleotides agree with TRBD1. Germline lookup yields CDR1 LNHDA and CDR2 SQIVND (reference sequence). V trimming: 7 bases; J trimming: 0 bases; junction bases outside the gene matches: 9. This CDR3 has 17 amino acids. The CDR3 reads CASTDRVPSSGANVLTF. CDR3 DNA: TGTGCCAGTACCGACAGGGTTCCCAGCTCTGGGGCCAACGTCCTGACTTTC.

Comments on this clonotype: This may be a read error: a much more frequent sequence differs by one nucleotide. The genes are TRBV11-2 and TRBJ2-3, with D possibly TRBD2 on 6 matching bases. Germline V lookup: CDR1 SGHAT, CDR2 FQNNGV. The CDR3 sequence is 15 residues long. Here the CDR3 reads CASSDGGAGGDTRYF. In DNA, the CDR3 is TGTGCCAGCAGCGACGGAGGGGCAGGCGGAGATACGCGGTATTTT.

This clonotype was detected only a few times. V usage is TRBV10-3 and J usage is TRBJ2-5, with TRBD2 identical over 7 bases. This CDR3 has 16 amino acids. Per germline, CDR1 ENHRY and CDR2 SYGVKD. V was clipped by 5 bases and J by 2 bases; unmatched bases: 11. The CDR3 protein is CAISPERDYPQETQYF. The CDR3 region has the DNA TGTGCCATCAGTCCAGAGAGGGACTACCCACAAGAGACCCAGTACTTC.

This clonotype was counted many times. The CDR3 protein is CASRGPGDTQYF. The CDR3 DNA reads as TGTGCCAGCCGTGGACCGGGGGATACGCAGTATTTT. V gene TRBV12-3 or TRBV12-4 combines with J gene TRBJ2-3, with a weak D call TRBD2 (5 bases). The CDR3 consists of 12 residues. Trimming left V 8 bases short and J 6 bases short, with 12 bases between.

This clonotype was found a few times. The V call is TRBV19, the J call TRBJ2-1; D might be TRBD1 or TRBD2, each matching 5 bases. Germline CDR1 and CDR2: LNHDA and SQIVND (reference sequence). V was clipped by 5 bases and J by 9 bases, with 11 bases between them. CDR3 length: 12 amino acids. CDR3 amino acids: CASSWTRGEQFF. The CDR3 DNA reads as TGTGCCAGTAGTTGGACGAGGGGTGAGCAGTTCTTC.

The chain recombines TRBV10-3 with TRBJ1-1; D remains ambiguous. CDR1 is ENHRY, CDR2 SYGVKD, per germline. V was cut by 6 bases and J by 1 base, with 9 bases left in between. The CDR3 extends over 13 amino acids. CDR3 region: CAISEDRNTEAFF. The CDR3 DNA reads TGTGCCATCAGCGAAGATCGGAACACTGAAGCTTTCTTT.